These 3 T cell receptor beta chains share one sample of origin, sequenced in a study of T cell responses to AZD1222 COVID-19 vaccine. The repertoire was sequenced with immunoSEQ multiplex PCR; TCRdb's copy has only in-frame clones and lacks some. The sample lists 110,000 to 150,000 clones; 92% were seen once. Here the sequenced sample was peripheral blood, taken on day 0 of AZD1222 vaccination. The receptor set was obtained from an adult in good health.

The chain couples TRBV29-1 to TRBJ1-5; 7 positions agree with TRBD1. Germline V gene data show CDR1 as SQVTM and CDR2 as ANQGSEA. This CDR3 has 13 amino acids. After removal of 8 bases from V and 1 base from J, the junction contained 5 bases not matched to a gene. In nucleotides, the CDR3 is TGCAGCTCTAGGGGACAGAGCAATCAGCCCCAGCATTTT. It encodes CSSRGQSNQPQHF.

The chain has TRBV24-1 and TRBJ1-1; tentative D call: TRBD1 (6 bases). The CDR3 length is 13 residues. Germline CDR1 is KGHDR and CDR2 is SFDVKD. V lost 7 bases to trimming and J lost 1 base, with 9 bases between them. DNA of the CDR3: TGTGCCACCAGACAGGGAGGGAACACTGAAGCTTTCTTT. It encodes CATRQGGNTEAFF.

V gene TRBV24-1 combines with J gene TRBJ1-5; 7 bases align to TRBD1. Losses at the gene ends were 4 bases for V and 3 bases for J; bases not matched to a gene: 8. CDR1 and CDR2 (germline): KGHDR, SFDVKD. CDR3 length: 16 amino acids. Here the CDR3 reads CATSDRGTANNQPQHF. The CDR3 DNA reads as TGTGCCACCAGTGACCGCGGGACAGCCAACAATCAGCCCCAGCATTTT.